Presented here are 22 T cell receptor beta chains from one specimen sequenced in a study of OX40 agonist ivuxolimab in advanced cancers. TCRdb's copy holds only in-frame clones and misses some; the assay was immunoSEQ multiplex PCR. This table holds around 83,000 clones, roughly nine tenths found once. Sequencing used CD4+ or CD8+ T cells sorted from blood, obtained in a trial of the OX40 agonist ivuxolimab. The source is an adult with an advanced solid tumor such as melanoma, head and neck, liver or kidney cancer.

This clone came up once. V and J are TRBV27 and TRBJ2-7; D remains ambiguous. The V gene's germline CDR1 is MNHEY and CDR2 SMNVEV (reference sequence). The CDR3 length is 13 residues. The V gene lost 5 bases and the J gene lost 1 base, with 9 bases spanning the gap. In DNA, the CDR3 is TGTGCCAGCAGTCCTGAGAGGTCCTACGAGCAGTACTTC. The encoded protein is CASSPERSYEQYF.

V usage is TRBV9 and J usage is TRBJ2-2; TRBD2 matches at 10 bases. J lost 4 bases, V lost 0 bases, and 6 bases had no gene match. Germline loops: CDR1 SGDLS, CDR2 YYNGEE. The CDR3 runs to 17 residues. The CDR3 nucleotides are TGTGCCAGCAGCGTAGCGCTAGCGGGAGCGGGCACCGGGGAGCTGTTTTTT. Amino acid sequence: CASSVALAGAGTGELFF.

The chain recombines TRBV6-1 with TRBJ1-1, with a possible D match to TRBD1 (6 bases). CDR1 MNHNS and CDR2 SASEGT come from the germline V gene. Trimming cost V 6 bases and J 1 base, with 15 bases left between them. The CDR3 is made up of 15 amino acids. CDR3 sequence reads: CASRPLQGQNTEAFF. The CDR3 nucleotides read TGTGCCAGCAGACCCTTACAGGGCCAGAACACTGAAGCTTTCTTT.

The chain carries TRBV6-5 and TRBJ2-2; D is undetermined. This CDR3 is built from 12 residues. The germline CDR1 and CDR2 sequences are MNHEY and SVGAGI. Trimming took off 6 bases at V and 4 bases at J, with 6 bases between the two ends. The chain's CDR3 is CASSRLTGELFF. The DNA for the CDR3 is TGTGCCAGCAGCCGCCTCACCGGGGAGCTGTTTTTT.

This clone was seen a few times. This chain connects TRBV6-1 to TRBJ2-6; possibly TRBD1 for D (5 bases). Germline V gene sequence: CDR1 MNHNS, CDR2 SASEGT. This CDR3 spans 15 amino acids. The germline V and J ends were trimmed by 2 bases and 3 bases, with 8 bases remaining between them. CDR3 bases: TGTGCCAGCAGTGAAAGGGGATATGGGGCCAACGTCCTGACTTTC. Its translation is CASSERGYGANVLTF.

The chain carries TRBV11-2 and TRBJ2-3; D gene uncertain. This CDR3 is built from 12 residues. V was trimmed by 1 base and J by 6 bases, leaving 5 bases between them. CDR1 and CDR2 from the germline V gene are SGHAT and FQNNGV. In DNA form, the CDR3 reads TGTGCCAGCAGCTTAGGACTGGATACGCAGTATTTT. Amino acids: CASSLGLDTQYF.

This clone is a singleton in its sample. This chain joins TRBV7-2 and TRBJ1-4; D might be TRBD1 (5 bases). CDR1 is SGHTA and CDR2 is FQGNSA in the germline V gene. Trimming removed 5 bases from V and 3 bases from J, with 10 bases in between. The CDR3 length is 14 residues. CDR3 in DNA: TGTGCCAGCAGCATAGGGACGGCTAATGAAAAACTGTTTTTT. This gives the protein CASSIGTANEKLFF.

The V call is TRBV6-6, the J call TRBJ1-5; 10 nucleotides agree with TRBD1. Per germline, CDR1 MNHNY and CDR2 SVGAGI (reference sequence). The CDR3 spans 16 residues. With V trimmed by 5 bases and J by 7 bases, 11 bases remained unmatched. The CDR3 sequence: CASSAGGQGFRQPQHF. The CDR3 DNA follows: TGTGCCAGCAGTGCGGGGGGACAGGGGTTTCGGCAGCCCCAGCATTTT.

This chain connects TRBV2 to TRBJ2-1; D may match TRBD1 or TRBD2 (5 bases each). Trimming removed 6 bases at V and 4 bases at J, with 13 bases between. This CDR3 is built from 14 residues. Germline lookup yields CDR1 SNHLY and CDR2 FYNNEI. The CDR3 DNA is TGTGCCAGCAGGCCGAGGGGTTTATACAATGAGCAGTTCTTC. It specifies CASRPRGLYNEQFF.

The chain uses TRBV30 and TRBJ2-3; D unresolved. The length of the CDR3 is 13 residues. Trimming took off 3 bases at V and 5 bases at J, with 12 bases between the two ends. Germline V CDR1 and CDR2: GTSNPN, SVGIG (reference sequence). The CDR3 spells CAWRRPGVDTQYF. The CDR3 DNA is TGTGCCTGGAGGCGGCCCGGCGTAGATACGCAGTATTTT. Variable domain in full (rest from reference TRBV30 and TRBJ2-3): SQTIHQWPATLVQPVGSPLSLECTVEGTSNPNLYWYRQAAGRGLQLLFYSVGIGQISSEVPQNLSASRPQDRQFILSSKKLLLSDSGFYLCAWRRPGVDTQYFGPGTRLTVL.

J is TRBJ1-6 and V is TRBV4-1; no clear D. This CDR3 has 13 amino acids. The V end was cut by 0 bases, the J end by 9 bases, with 6 bases between. CDR1 MGHRA and CDR2 YSYEKL come from the germline V gene. The CDR3 reads CASSQDIGSPLHF. The DNA of the CDR3 is TGCGCCAGCAGCCAAGATATCGGTTCACCCCTCCACTTT.

The chain links TRBV7-2 to TRBJ2-6; no definite D call. V dropped 0 bases and J dropped 4 bases, with 7 bases sitting between them. Germline V CDR1 and CDR2: SGHTA, FQGNSA. The CDR3 sequence is 15 residues long. Written as DNA, the CDR3 is TGTGCCAGCAGCTTAGCTGGGTCCGGGGCCAACGTCCTGACTTTC. Its protein is CASSLAGSGANVLTF.

This chain links TRBV2 with TRBJ2-3; 10 nucleotides agree with TRBD2. Germline CDR1 and CDR2: SNHLY and FYNNEI. This CDR3 spans 15 amino acids. The trim removed 4 bases at V and 0 bases at J, leaving 1 base unmatched. The CDR3 DNA reads TGTGCCAGCAGTGCGACTAGCGGGAGCACAGATACGCAGTATTTT. This codes for CASSATSGSTDTQYF.

The CDR3 DNA reads TGTGCTAGTGGTTTGGTACTCCAGGGGAAGGGTGGCTACACCTTC. Translated: CASGLVLQGKGGYTF. The V and J genes are TRBV12-5 and TRBJ1-2, with D tentatively TRBD1 (6 bases). Germline V gene sequence: CDR1 LGHNT, CDR2 FRNRAP. Trimming shortened V by 0 bases and J by 7 bases, and 15 bases separated the two germline ends. The CDR3 spans 15 residues. Full variable domain (outside the CDR3, taken from reference TRBV12-5 and TRBJ1-2): DARVTQTPRHKVTEMGQEVTMRCQPILGHNTVFWYRQTMMQGLELLAYFRNRAPLDDSGMPKDRFSAEMPDATLATLKIQPSEPRDSAVYFCASGLVLQGKGGYTFGSGTRLTVV.

This chain joins TRBV25-1 and TRBJ2-7; 11 nucleotides agree with TRBD2. CDR3 length: 15 amino acids. The J segment lost 3 bases and the V segment lost 5 bases, leaving 6 bases of the junction unmatched. Per the germline V gene, CDR1 is MGHDK and CDR2 is SYGVNS. The chain's CDR3 is CASSREGTSGYEQYF. The CDR3 nucleotides are TGTGCCAGCAGTCGTGAGGGGACTAGCGGCTACGAGCAGTACTTC.

The rearrangement joins TRBV6-1 to TRBJ1-2; D is unresolved. V was trimmed by 3 bases and J by 8 bases, leaving 13 bases between them. CDR3 size: 13 residues. CDR1 and CDR2 (germline): MNHNS, SASEGT. The CDR3 protein is CASSDGVSMGYTF. CDR3 nucleotide sequence: TGTGCCAGCAGTGATGGGGTTTCGATGGGCTACACCTTC.

This chain connects TRBV5-1 to TRBJ2-7; 8 bases are a match to TRBD2. CDR3 length: 15 amino acids. J gave up 7 bases and V 5 bases, and 14 bases lay outside the gene matches. CDR1 is SGHRS, CDR2 YFSETQ, per germline. Here the CDR3 reads CASRASGSGSGEQYF. The CDR3 coding sequence is TGCGCCAGCAGAGCGAGCGGGAGCGGGTCGGGGGAGCAGTACTTC.

The rearrangement joins TRBV27 to TRBJ1-2; TRBD1 matches at 10 bases. Germline-derived CDR1 and CDR2 are MNHEY and SMNVEV (reference sequence). The CDR3 is 15 residues long. The V and J ends lost 5 bases and 4 bases, in that order; junction bases with no gene match: 7. The CDR3 coding sequence is TGTGCCAGCAGTCCGACAGGGGGCTTTATCTATGGCTACACCTTC. Translated: CASSPTGGFIYGYTF.

This clone appeared once. The chain uses TRBV5-1 and TRBJ2-2, with D possibly being TRBD2 (5 bases). The V end was cut by 6 bases, the J end by 2 bases, with 8 bases between. Germline assignment: CDR1 SGHRS and CDR2 YFSETQ. The CDR3 consists of 13 residues. The CDR3 bases are TGCGCCAGCAAGGGAGATAACACCGGGGAGCTGTTTTTT. It specifies CASKGDNTGELFF.

This clone was recorded once. The chain joins TRBV5-6 to TRBJ1-2; 10 nucleotides agree with TRBD1. The CDR3 totals 14 residues. J was trimmed by 4 bases and V by 4 bases; bases with no gene match: 4. The V gene's germline CDR1 is SGHDT and CDR2 YYEEEE. CDR3 sequence: CASSPGQGGYGYTF. In DNA form, the CDR3 reads TGTGCCAGCAGCCCTGGACAGGGGGGCTATGGCTACACCTTC.

The gene calls are TRBV28 and TRBJ2-2, with D unresolved. CDR1 and CDR2 from the germline V gene are MDHEN and SYDVKM. V shed 2 bases and J shed 0 bases, with 7 bases lying between them. The CDR3 has 15 residues. CDR3: CASSLPTANTGELFF. The CDR3 region has the DNA TGTGCCAGCAGTTTACCAACGGCGAACACCGGGGAGCTGTTTTTT. Full variable domain (rest looked up from reference TRBV28 and TRBJ2-2): DVKVTQSSRYLVKRTGEKVFLECVQDMDHENMFWYRQDPGLGLRLIYFSYDVKMKEKGDIPEGYSVSREKKERFSLILESASTNQTSMYLCASSLPTANTGELFFGEGSRLTVL.

J is TRBJ2-1 and V is TRBV27; TRBD2 matches at 9 bases. V lost 5 bases and J lost 11; bases outside the gene matches: 10. Germline CDR1 reads MNHEY; CDR2 reads SMNVEV (reference sequence). The CDR3 contains 14 residues. Written as DNA, the CDR3 is TGTGCCAGCAGTCCGGGACTAGCTCGTACTAAGCAGTTCTTC. As protein: CASSPGLARTKQFF.